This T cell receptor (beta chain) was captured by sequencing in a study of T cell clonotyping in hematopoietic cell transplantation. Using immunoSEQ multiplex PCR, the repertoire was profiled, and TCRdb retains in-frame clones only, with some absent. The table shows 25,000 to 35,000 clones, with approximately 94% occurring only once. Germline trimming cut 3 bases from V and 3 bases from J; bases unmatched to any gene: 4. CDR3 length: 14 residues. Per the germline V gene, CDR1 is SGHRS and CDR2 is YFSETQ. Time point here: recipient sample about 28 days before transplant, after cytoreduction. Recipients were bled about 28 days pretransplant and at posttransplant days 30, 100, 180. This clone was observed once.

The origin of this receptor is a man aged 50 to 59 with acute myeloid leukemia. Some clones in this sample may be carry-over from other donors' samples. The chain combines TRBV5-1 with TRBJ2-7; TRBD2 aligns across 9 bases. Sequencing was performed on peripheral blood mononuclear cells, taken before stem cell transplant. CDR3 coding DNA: TGCGCCAGCAGCTCGGGACTAGCCCACTACGAGCAGTACTTC. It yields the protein CASSSGLAHYEQYF.